This T cell receptor beta chain came from a study of blood T cell repertoires in COVID-19. At the level of the study: COVID-19 samples from acute and convalescent phases originated in the United States, Italy and Spain. Nucleic acid was either cDNA or gDNA, and it came from T cells, B-cell-depleted T cells, or PBMCs.

Authors' data handling: Reference gene primer amplification gave nucleated cell count estimates. TCRdb's table, derived via immunoSEQ multiplex PCR, lists solely in-frame clones and lacks some. That table supplies the V and J calls and clone size; D and trimming were determined from the DNA. The sample shows some 400,000 clones, about 87% of them seen only once. This CDR3 comprises 13 residues. Trimming shortened V by 6 bases and J by 3 bases, and 12 bases separated the two germline ends. Per germline, CDR1 LGHDT and CDR2 YNNKEL (reference sequence). The sample consisted of peripheral blood. The chain recombines TRBV3-1 (or the pseudogene TRBV3-2) with TRBJ2-7; D perhaps matches TRBD1 (6 bases). This TCR derives from a human donor in a cohort sampled during active COVID-19. This CDR3 is CASRGHGYYEQYF. As DNA, the CDR3 is TGTGCCAGCAGGGGACACGGATACTACGAGCAGTACTTC.